The 27 T cell receptor beta chains below were found in one sample sequenced in a study of T cell responses to AZD1222 COVID-19 vaccine. The assay was immunoSEQ multiplex PCR, and TCRdb's table has in-frame clones only and misses some. The data hold about 150,000 clones, with more than 90% observed a single time. The sequences come from peripheral blood, collected on day 0 of AZD1222 vaccination. The source is an adult in good health.

The chain combines TRBV12-5 with TRBJ1-5; 9 nucleotides line up with TRBD1. Germline trimming cut 5 bases from V and 3 bases from J; bases unmatched to any gene: 5. This CDR3 is 15 amino acids long. Germline lookup yields CDR1 LGHNT and CDR2 FRNRAP. The CDR3 spells CASGLGTGNNQPQHF. The CDR3 DNA follows: TGTGCTAGTGGTCTGGGGACAGGGAACAATCAGCCCCAGCATTTT.

The chain couples TRBV7-2 to TRBJ2-5, with TRBD2 matching 11 bases. The CDR3 length is 15 residues. Losses at the gene ends were 7 bases for V and 7 bases for J; bases not matched to a gene: 11. Germline loops: CDR1 SGHTA, CDR2 FQGNSA. The chain's CDR3 is CASINEPGLAATQYF. Written as DNA, the CDR3 is TGTGCCAGCATCAATGAACCGGGACTAGCGGCGACCCAGTACTTC.

The chain has TRBV21-1 and TRBJ2-7; TRBD1, the D gene given by the table, was not confirmed from the DNA. TRBV21-1 is classified as a pseudogene. The CDR3 has 16 residues. The CDR3 sequence: CASSKAGGQGTYEQYF. CDR3 in DNA: TGTGCCAGCAGCAAAGCGGGGGGACAGGGGACCTACGAGCAGTACTTC.

For the CDR3, the DNA is TGCGCCAGCAGCCAAGAGTTGACAGGGGGGTCTCAAGAGACCCAGTACTTC. Its protein is CASSQELTGGSQETQYF. The rearrangement joins TRBV4-3 to TRBJ2-5, with TRBD1 matching over 9 bases. CDR1 and CDR2 (germline): LGHNA, YSLEER. The CDR3 is 17 amino acids. V shed 0 bases, J shed 2 bases, and the junction held 7 bases outside the gene matches.

The chain carries TRBV4-3 and TRBJ2-7; no clear D. CDR3 length equals 14 residues. Germline CDR1 LGHNA, CDR2 YSLEER. Trimming removed 1 base at V and 0 bases at J, with 7 bases between. The CDR3 loop is CASSQAVSSYEQYF. The CDR3 region has the DNA TGCGCCAGCAGCCAAGCGGTTAGCTCCTACGAGCAGTACTTC.

This clone was observed a single time. The chain couples TRBV12-3 or TRBV12-4 to TRBJ1-5, with D unresolved. This CDR3 comprises 12 residues. Trimming removed 5 bases at V and 6 bases at J, with 8 bases between. The CDR3 nucleotides are TGTGCCAGCAGTGAAGTTAGTCAGCCCCAGCATTTT. This codes for CASSEVSQPQHF.

This chain uses TRBV7-2 with TRBJ1-3; D not certain. CDR3 length equals 15 residues. The ends were cut back, 5 bases at V and 3 bases at J, with 14 bases in the middle. Germline lookup yields CDR1 SGHTA and CDR2 FQGNSA. CDR3 sequence reads: CASSPFGRLGNTIYF. In DNA, the CDR3 is TGTGCCAGCAGCCCCTTTGGTCGGCTTGGAAACACCATATATTTT.

The chain couples TRBV7-2 to TRBJ2-5; unclear D gene. The germline V and J ends were trimmed by 5 bases and 5 bases, with 6 bases remaining between them. Germline V gives CDR1 SGHTA, CDR2 FQGNSA. The CDR3 loop spans 11 amino acids. The CDR3 bases are TGTGCCAGCAGCCGGCCGGAGACCCAGTACTTC. Its protein is CASSRPETQYF.

Only one count was recorded for this clone. This chain connects TRBV3-1 (or the pseudogene TRBV3-2) to TRBJ1-3; 8 bases fit TRBD1. This CDR3 has 19 amino acids. Trimming took 0 bases from V and 2 from J; bases not matched to a gene: 12. Germline V gene lookup returns CDR1 LGHDT and CDR2 YNNKEL (reference sequence). The CDR3, as DNA: TGTGCCAGCAGCCAAGATACTGCGGACAGGGTTGGCGCTGGAAACACCATATATTTT. Protein sequence: CASSQDTADRVGAGNTIYF.

The V call is TRBV7-2, the J call TRBJ2-7, with TRBD2 matching over 8 bases. With 5 bases clipped from V and 6 bases from J, the junction kept 12 bases outside the gene matches. CDR1 and CDR2 (germline): SGHTA, FQGNSA. The CDR3 totals 15 residues. CDR3 amino acids: CASSPLGLGAGEQYF. The CDR3 DNA is TGTGCCAGCAGCCCGCTGGGACTAGGAGCAGGCGAGCAGTACTTC. Variable domain in full (rest from reference TRBV7-2 and TRBJ2-7): GAGVSQSPSNKVTEKGKDVELRCDPISGHTALYWYRQSLGQGLEFLIYFQGNSAPDKSGLPSDRFSAERTGGSVSTLTIQRTQQEDSAVYLCASSPLGLGAGEQYFGPGTRLTVT.

The CDR3 loop reads CASSLVGAYEQYF. As DNA, the CDR3 is TGTGCCAGCAGCTTAGTAGGGGCCTACGAGCAGTACTTC. V is TRBV11-2 and J is TRBJ2-7; maybe TRBD1 (5 bases). The CDR3 sequence is 13 residues long. Germline CDR1 is SGHAT and CDR2 is FQNNGV. Trimming removed 1 base at V and 2 bases at J, with 6 bases between.

V gene TRBV27 combines with J gene TRBJ2-3, with a possible D match to TRBD2 (5 bases). The germline V gene has CDR1 MNHEY and CDR2 SMNVEV (reference sequence). This CDR3 contains 12 residues. Deletions cut 3 bases from V and 4 bases from J, with 5 bases between. In DNA form, the CDR3 reads TGTGCCAGCAGTTTCGGGGCAGATACGCAGTATTTT. Residues: CASSFGADTQYF.

This chain joins TRBV6-5 and TRBJ2-2; TRBD2 matches 7 bases. Trimming took 6 bases from V and 1 from J; bases not matched to a gene: 5. This CDR3 is built from 15 residues. Germline CDR1 MNHEY, CDR2 SVGAGI. CDR3 amino acids: CASSPGLLNTGELFF. The CDR3 coding sequence is TGTGCCAGCAGCCCGGGACTATTGAACACCGGGGAGCTGTTTTTT.

This clone showed up just once. The V gene is TRBV18, the J gene TRBJ2-2; TRBD2 aligns across 9 bases. Germline V lookup: CDR1 KGHSH, CDR2 LQKENI. This CDR3 comprises 16 residues. V was pared by 5 bases and J by 6 bases, with 10 bases of the junction left unmatched. The CDR3 bases are TGTGCCAGCTCAACTTTAGCGGGAGCGTTGGCCGGGGAGCTGTTTTTT. It yields the protein CASSTLAGALAGELFF.

This clone appeared once. The genes are TRBV6-5 and TRBJ2-2, with 7 positions matching TRBD1. CDR3 length: 13 amino acids. The germline gives CDR1 MNHEY, CDR2 SVGAGI. Germline trimming cut 6 bases from V and 5 bases from J; bases unmatched to any gene: 3. DNA for the CDR3: TGTGCCAGCAGGACAGGGTTGACCGGGGAGCTGTTTTTT. Amino acid sequence: CASRTGLTGELFF.

This rearrangement joins TRBV7-8 to TRBJ1-5; no clear D. CDR3 length: 14 amino acids. The ends were cut back, 5 bases at V and 0 bases at J, with 8 bases in the middle. Germline V lookup: CDR1 SGHVS, CDR2 FQNEAQ. The CDR3 nucleotides read TGTGCCAGCAGCCGGTCTTATAGCAATCAGCCCCAGCATTTT. Amino acids: CASSRSYSNQPQHF.

This sequence joins TRBV4-3 and TRBJ2-7; 7 bases are shared with TRBD1. The length of the CDR3 is 15 residues. Germline CDR1 LGHNA, CDR2 YSLEER. The J segment lost 5 bases and the V segment lost 0 bases, leaving 7 bases of the junction unmatched. The CDR3 bases are TGCGCCAGCAGCCAAGAGGGACAGCCTTTCCACGAGCAGTACTTC. Protein: CASSQEGQPFHEQYF.

The chain couples TRBV7-3 to TRBJ2-1; no clear D. Germline V gene sequence: CDR1 SGHTA, CDR2 FQGTGA. This CDR3 has 15 amino acids. Trimming cost V 1 base and J 4 bases, with 11 bases left between them. The CDR3 sequence is CASSLSLGLYNEQFF. CDR3 in DNA: TGTGCCAGCAGCTTAAGTCTAGGTTTATACAATGAGCAGTTCTTC.

This chain joins TRBV15 and TRBJ2-7; TRBD1 agrees at 12 bases. V lost 0 bases, J lost 8 bases, and 8 bases stayed unmatched. Germline V gives CDR1 LNHNV, CDR2 YYDKDF (reference sequence). The CDR3 contains 16 residues. CDR3 sequence: CATSREIGTGGIQQYF. The CDR3 DNA is TGTGCCACCAGCAGAGAAATAGGGACAGGGGGCATTCAGCAGTACTTC.

The V call is TRBV4-1, the J call TRBJ1-2; 8 bases fit TRBD1. The V gene end was trimmed by 4 bases and the J gene end by 1 base; junction bases not matched to a gene: 5. The length of the CDR3 is 15 residues. Germline CDR1 and CDR2: MGHRA and YSYEKL. The CDR3 spells CASSLGQGNNYGYTF. CDR3 nucleotides: TGCGCCAGCAGCCTTGGACAGGGTAATAACTATGGCTACACCTTC.

V gene TRBV5-6 combines with J gene TRBJ2-1; D unclear. Trimming cost V 0 bases and J 0 bases, with 7 bases left between them. This CDR3 comprises 15 residues. Per the germline V gene, CDR1 is SGHDT and CDR2 is YYEEEE. DNA of the CDR3: TGTGCCAGCAGCTTGGACCCAGGCTCCTACAATGAGCAGTTCTTC. Its translation: CASSLDPGSYNEQFF.

The V gene is TRBV3-1 (or the pseudogene TRBV3-2), the J gene TRBJ2-7; D uncertain. Per germline, CDR1 LGHDT and CDR2 YNNKEL (reference sequence). V dropped 7 bases and J dropped 2 bases, with 12 bases sitting between them. The CDR3 is 13 residues long. CDR3: CASTGTVTYEQYF. DNA for the CDR3: TGTGCCAGCACGGGCACGGTTACCTACGAGCAGTACTTC.

The rearrangement uses TRBV6-4 and TRBJ2-5; D is unclear. Germline V gives CDR1 MRHNA, CDR2 SNTAGT. Trimming stripped 11 bases from V and 5 bases from J, with 9 bases between. CDR3 length: 10 amino acids. CDR3 nucleotide sequence: TGTGCCGGGCCACGGGAGACCCAGTACTTC. It encodes CAGPRETQYF.

CDR3 nucleotide sequence: TGTGCCAGCAGTCAGGATCAGCCCCAGCATTTT. As protein: CASSQDQPQHF. The chain has TRBV12-3 or TRBV12-4 and TRBJ1-5; D gene uncertain. The V gene lost 5 bases and the J gene lost 5 bases, with 4 bases spanning the gap. The CDR3 contains 11 residues.

This clone has a single count. The V and J genes are TRBV28 and TRBJ2-7; D could derive from TRBD1 or TRBD2 (5 bases each). The CDR3 covers 12 residues. Trimming shortened V by 4 bases and J by 5 bases, and 9 bases separated the two germline ends. CDR1 and CDR2 from the germline V gene are MDHEN and SYDVKM. The CDR3 here is CASSWGSHEQYF. The CDR3 DNA is TGTGCCAGCAGTTGGGGGAGCCACGAGCAGTACTTC. Combining the CDR3 with reference TRBV28 and TRBJ2-7 gives the whole variable domain DVKVTQSSRYLVKRTGEKVFLECVQDMDHENMFWYRQDPGLGLRLIYFSYDVKMKEKGDIPEGYSVSREKKERFSLILESASTNQTSMYLCASSWGSHEQYFGPGTRLTVT.

V and J are TRBV13 and TRBJ2-7, with TRBD2 matching over 12 bases. CDR3 length: 16 residues. The germline CDR1 and CDR2 sequences are PRHDT and FYEKMQ (reference sequence). V trimming: 5 bases; J trimming: 4 bases; junction bases outside the gene matches: 9. As DNA, the CDR3 is TGTGCCAGCAGCCGTAGGCCGACTAGCGGGAGTTACGAGCAGTACTTC. Its protein is CASSRRPTSGSYEQYF.

The chain has TRBV6-4 and TRBJ2-3; tentatively, D is TRBD1 (6 bases). CDR1 is MRHNA, CDR2 SNTAGT, per germline. CDR3 length equals 14 residues. Trimming shortened V by 2 bases and J by 4 bases, and 10 bases separated the two germline ends. CDR3 protein: CASSDLGGADTQYF. The CDR3 bases are TGTGCCAGCAGTGACCTAGGGGGAGCAGATACGCAGTATTTT.